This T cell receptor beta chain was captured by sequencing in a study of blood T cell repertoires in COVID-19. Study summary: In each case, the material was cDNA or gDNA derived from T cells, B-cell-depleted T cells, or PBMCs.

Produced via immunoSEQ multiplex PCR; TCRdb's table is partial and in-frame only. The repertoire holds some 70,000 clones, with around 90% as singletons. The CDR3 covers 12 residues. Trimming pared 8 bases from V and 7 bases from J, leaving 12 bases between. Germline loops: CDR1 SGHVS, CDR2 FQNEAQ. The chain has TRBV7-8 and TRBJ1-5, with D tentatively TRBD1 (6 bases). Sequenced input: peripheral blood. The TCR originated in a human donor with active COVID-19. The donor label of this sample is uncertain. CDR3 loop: CASGDTKQPQHF. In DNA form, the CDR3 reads TGTGCCAGCGGGGACACTAAACAGCCCCAGCATTTT.